Reported below is one T cell receptor beta chain. The junction had 6 bases not matched to a gene; V was cut back by 5 bases and J by 2 bases. CDR1 is SEHNR and CDR2 is FQNEAQ in the germline V gene (reference sequence). The CDR3 has 15 residues. These data come from a study of CD8+CD57+ T cells in acquired aplastic anemia. For sequencing, patients were chosen who had shown expansion of CD8+CD57+ cells by flow cytometry. For CDR3 and TCR beta VDJ profiling, genomic DNA was the template used. MiXCR, run by TCRdb on the reads, gives a single entry per CDR3 protein. The repertoire includes fewer than 200,000 distinct CDR3 sequences, roughly 48% of them detected once, and about 1.2% sits in the top ten.

Sequencing used sorted CD4+, CD8+, or CD8+CD57+ T cells (not recorded which) from PBMCs. The rearrangement uses TRBV7-9 and TRBJ2-5; TRBD1 matches 9 bases. This receptor was taken from a human donor with aplastic anemia. CDR3 protein: CASSHRDRVQETQYF. The CDR3 nucleotides read TGTGCCAGCAGCCACAGGGACAGGGTTCAAGAGACCCAGTACTTC.